One sample yielded the 19 T cell receptor beta chains listed below, sequenced in a study of T cells in Graves' hyperthyroidism and ophthalmopathy. RNA transcripts were the template for amplifying TCR beta CDR3 regions. The HTBI primer set served for first-round RT-PCR of the TCR CDR3. TCRdb itself ran the multiplex PCR reads through MiXCR, one entry per CDR3 protein. The sample records about 520,000 distinct CDR3 sequences, approximately 25% being singletons. The sample taken for sequencing was blood. The receptors derive from a woman in her thirties with Graves' ophthalmopathy.

The J gene is TRBJ2-2, the V gene TRBV6-1, with no clear D. This CDR3 comprises 14 residues. The germline V gene has CDR1 MNHNS and CDR2 SASEGT. Trimming took 7 bases from V and 4 from J, leaving 13 bases between them. The CDR3 spells CASNLEYGTGELFF. The CDR3 DNA follows: TGTGCCAGCAACCTCGAATATGGCACCGGGGAGCTGTTTTTT.

This clonotype was detected a few times. V and J are TRBV6-1 and TRBJ2-7; TRBD1 might be the D (5 bases). The CDR3 contains 15 residues. V lost 0 bases to trimming and J lost 0 bases, with 9 bases between them. CDR1 is MNHNS, CDR2 SASEGT, per germline. Here the CDR3 DNA reads TGTGCCAGCAGTGAAGCGGCAGGGTCCTCCTACGAGCAGTACTTC. It codes for CASSEAAGSSYEQYF.

This clonotype was seen more than once but under ten times. The chain has TRBV6-2 or TRBV6-3 and TRBJ2-3; the match to TRBD1 covers 7 bases. Per germline, CDR1 MNHEY and CDR2 SVGEGT. The CDR3 extends over 15 amino acids. Trimming at V came to 2 bases and at J to 3 bases, leaving 5 bases not matched to a gene. CDR3 DNA sequence: TGTGCCAGCAGTTACGCTGACAGGGAAACAGATACGCAGTATTTT. The encoded protein is CASSYADRETDTQYF.

This clonotype was found many times. The rearrangement joins TRBV6-5 to TRBJ2-5; D possibly matches TRBD1 or TRBD2 (5 bases each). Trimming took off 5 bases at V and 5 bases at J, with 12 bases between the two ends. Germline lookup yields CDR1 MNHEY and CDR2 SVGAGI. CDR3 length: 13 residues. CDR3 DNA sequence: TGTGCCAGCAGTCGGGGCAGAGGGGAGACCCAGTACTTC. Its protein is CASSRGRGETQYF.

Worth noting for this clonotype: Given a much more abundant clone one base away, this may be a read error. Without the conserved terminal phenylalanine or tryptophan, this CDR3 likely stems from a read error. The chain is built from TRBV20-1 and TRBJ1-1; D gene unclear. Between the trimmed V and J ends, which lost 7 bases and 1 base, there was a span of 10 bases. The germline gives CDR1 DFQATT, CDR2 SNEGSKA (reference sequence). CDR3 length: 12 amino acids. CDR3 nucleotide sequence: TGCAGTGTCCTGACACGGAACACTGAAGCTTTCGTT. Encoded protein: CSVLTRNTEAFV.

As regards this clonotype: Its ends do not fully match the called genes, so a read error is possible. The rearrangement uses TRBV3-1 and TRBJ2-2; TRBD1 or TRBD2 may be the D gene (5 bases each). Germline CDR1 and CDR2: LGHDT and YNNKEL (reference sequence). The CDR3 spans 15 residues. CDR3 loop: CATSDGQLNTGELCF. The CDR3 region has the DNA TGTGCTACATCCGACGGACAACTCAACACCGGGGAGCTGTGTTTT.

The chain recombines TRBV29-1 with TRBJ2-7, with 8 positions matching TRBD2. The germline CDR1 and CDR2 sequences are SQVTM and ANQGSEA. Unmatched junction bases numbered 7, after V lost 1 base and J lost 2 bases. The CDR3 has 15 residues. The CDR3 here is CSVEGGERETYEQYF. The CDR3 DNA follows: TGCAGCGTTGAAGGAGGCGAGCGGGAGACCTACGAGCAGTACTTC.

The table lists this clonotype with many counts. The chain recombines TRBV10-3 with TRBJ1-1, with TRBD1 as a possible D gene (6 bases). Germline lookup yields CDR1 ENHRY and CDR2 SYGVKD. Trimming took 5 bases from V and 5 from J, leaving 18 bases between them. The CDR3 runs to 15 residues. CDR3 loop: CAISPPQGPWTEAFF. The CDR3 DNA follows: TGTGCCATCAGTCCTCCACAGGGCCCCTGGACTGAAGCTTTCTTT.

This rearrangement joins TRBV2 to TRBJ1-6; a possible D gene is TRBD1 (5 bases). CDR3 size: 15 residues. Trimming removed 6 bases from V and 8 bases from J, with 17 bases in between. Germline CDR1 is SNHLY and CDR2 is FYNNEI. CDR3 bases: TGTGCCAGCAGACCTGGGGCTTCTTTTTATTCACCCCTCCACTTT. Translated, it gives CASRPGASFYSPLHF.

This clonotype appeared many times. The CDR3 DNA reads as TGTGCCAGCAGCCGAATCCCCTACGGGACAGGCTCCTACGAGCAGTACTTC. It translates to CASSRIPYGTGSYEQYF. The chain has TRBV7-8 and TRBJ2-7, with 8 bases lining up with TRBD1. V lost 5 bases to trimming and J lost 0 bases; unmatched junction nucleotides: 12. The germline V gene has CDR1 SGHVS and CDR2 FQNEAQ. This CDR3 is built from 17 residues.

In its sample, this clonotype was seen many times. This chain connects TRBV12-3 or TRBV12-4 to TRBJ1-5; the D is unclear. V lost 7 bases and J 4 bases, leaving 2 bases between the germline ends. This CDR3 spans 10 amino acids. The CDR3: CASTNQPQHF. The CDR3 DNA reads TGTGCCAGCACTAATCAGCCCCAGCATTTT.

The sample holds one count of this clonotype. This rearrangement joins TRBV6-1 to TRBJ2-5; maybe TRBD2 (6 bases). CDR1 MNHNS and CDR2 SASEGT come from the germline V gene. The CDR3 runs to 15 residues. V lost 7 bases, J lost 5 bases, and 20 bases lay in between. The CDR3 protein is CASTPSWGVKETQYF. The CDR3 DNA reads as TGTGCCAGCACACCTTCGTGGGGGGTAAAGGAGACCCAGTACTTC.

Many counts were recorded for this clonotype. Germline is not matched at one junction end, which may reflect a read error. The chain recombines TRBV19 with TRBJ1-5; 7 nucleotides line up with TRBD1. The CDR3 runs to 14 residues. CDR1 is LNHDA, CDR2 SQIVND, per germline (reference sequence). The CDR3 loop reads CASSIQGGNQPQHF. For the CDR3, the DNA is TGTGCCAGCAGTATTCAGGGGGGAAATCAGCCCCAGCATTTT.

CDR3 nucleotides: TGTGCCAGCAGTGGGTCCTTGGGCAAATCCTACGAGCAGTACTTC. It translates to CASSGSLGKSYEQYF. The chain joins TRBV6-1 to TRBJ2-7; D remains unclear. V lost 4 bases to trimming and J lost 1 base, with 14 bases between them. The CDR3 contains 15 residues. The germline V gene encodes CDR1 MNHNS and CDR2 SASEGT.

This clonotype has a single count. This chain connects TRBV7-9 to TRBJ2-5; 8 positions match TRBD1. V lost 0 bases to trimming and J lost 5 bases; unmatched junction nucleotides: 2. The CDR3 contains 14 residues. Germline CDR1 and CDR2: SEHNR and FQNEAQ (reference sequence). The CDR3 DNA is TGTGCCAGCAGCTTAGCGTACAGGGGGGAGACCCAGTACTTC. Its protein is CASSLAYRGETQYF. The entire variable domain, with the rest obtained from reference TRBV7-9 and TRBJ2-5, is as follows: DTGVSQNPRHKITKRGQNVTFRCDPISEHNRLYWYRQTLGQGPEFLTYFQNEAQLEKSRLLSDRFSAERPKGSFSTLEIQRTEQGDSAMYLCASSLAYRGETQYFGPGTRLLVL.

This clonotype was seen repeatedly, ten times or more. CDR3 amino acids: CASRRTFRGPNYGYTF. The CDR3 DNA sequence: TGTGCCAGCAGGAGAACGTTCAGGGGGCCTAACTATGGCTACACCTTC. The chain combines TRBV6-5 with TRBJ1-2; 8 bases are a match to TRBD1. Germline V gene data show CDR1 as MNHEY and CDR2 as SVGAGI. CDR3 length: 16 residues. After removal of 6 bases from V and 0 bases from J, the junction contained 9 bases not matched to a gene.

The rearrangement links TRBV12-3 or TRBV12-4 to TRBJ2-5, with D perhaps matching TRBD1 or TRBD2 (5 bases each). The CDR3 loop spans 17 amino acids. V was shortened by 2 bases and J by 3 bases, with 19 bases between the two germline ends. The CDR3 bases are TGTGCCAGCAGTTTACAAGTTGGGGCAGGGACCGAAGAGACCCAGTACTTC. Translation: CASSLQVGAGTEETQYF.

This clonotype was seen many times. The chain recombines TRBV12-3 or TRBV12-4 with TRBJ1-5; the D is unclear. The CDR3 has 12 amino acids. The V end lost 9 bases, the J end lost 0 bases, and 6 bases lay between the germline ends. The DNA for the CDR3 is TGTGCCAGTGGATATAGCAATCAGCCCCAGCATTTT. Translated: CASGYSNQPQHF.

This clonotype occurred many times. V usage is TRBV12-3 or TRBV12-4 and J usage is TRBJ2-7; no definite D call. V was shortened by 6 bases and J by 7 bases, with 13 bases between the two germline ends. The CDR3 length is 12 residues. The CDR3 loop reads CASSFNRGEQYF. The CDR3 DNA sequence: TGTGCCAGCAGCTTTAATCGAGGAGAGCAGTACTTC.